Below, 12 T cell receptor beta chains from the same sample are listed, as sequenced in a study of blood T cell repertoires in COVID-19. Sequencing used immunoSEQ multiplex PCR; TCRdb keeps in-frame clones, though not all of them. The table includes approximately 290,000 clones, about nine tenths detected once. What was sequenced was peripheral blood. All receptors derive from a woman aged 60 to 75 with acute or convalescent COVID-19.

The chain combines TRBV19 with TRBJ2-1, with 10 nucleotides matching TRBD2. J lost 7 bases, V lost 6 bases, and 6 bases had no gene match. CDR1 is LNHDA and CDR2 is SQIVND in the germline V gene (reference sequence). The CDR3 extends over 14 amino acids. The CDR3 spells CASRGLASGNEQFF. The CDR3 nucleotides read TGTGCCAGTAGGGGACTAGCGTCCGGAAATGAGCAGTTCTTC. The whole variable domain, remainder taken from reference TRBV19 and TRBJ2-1, is DGGITQSPKYLFRKEGQNVTLSCEQNLNHDAMYWYRQDPGQGLRLIYYSQIVNDFQKGDIAEGYSVSREKKESFPLTVTSAQKNPTAFYLCASRGLASGNEQFFGPGTRLTVL.

This clone was counted once. The rearrangement joins TRBV5-1 to TRBJ2-3, with 9 positions matching TRBD2. Losses at the gene ends were 4 bases for V and 4 bases for J; bases not matched to a gene: 7. The CDR3 has 15 amino acids. Germline V lookup: CDR1 SGHRS, CDR2 YFSETQ. The CDR3 DNA is TGCGCCAGCAGCCCGAGCGGGAGGACAGCAGATACGCAGTATTTT. Protein sequence: CASSPSGRTADTQYF.

The chain couples TRBV11-3 to TRBJ2-2; D not certain. Looked up from germline, CDR1 is SGHNT and CDR2 is YENEEA. V lost 5 bases to trimming and J lost 5 bases, with 9 bases between them. The CDR3 runs 13 residues. CDR3: CASSPPGTGELFF. In DNA form, the CDR3 reads TGTGCCAGCAGCCCCCCCGGGACCGGGGAGCTGTTTTTT.

The chain employs TRBV7-9 and TRBJ2-7; 8 bases fit TRBD2. This CDR3 spans 15 amino acids. CDR1 and CDR2 (germline): SEHNR, FQNEAQ (reference sequence). Trimming cost V 5 bases and J 6 bases; bases outside gene matches: 12. In nucleotides, the CDR3 is TGTGCCAGCAGCCTATCCGGGACTAGTGACTTCGAGCAGTACTTC. Translating it yields CASSLSGTSDFEQYF.

The chain joins TRBV6-2 or TRBV6-3 to TRBJ2-2; 8 bases agree with TRBD2. The CDR3 length is 19 residues. In germline, CDR1 is MNHEY, CDR2 SVGEGT. V lost 0 bases, J lost 4 bases, and 13 bases stayed unmatched. The CDR3 spells CASSYSGPAGVWGTGELFF. The CDR3 bases are TGTGCCAGCAGTTACTCGGGTCCAGCGGGAGTATGGGGCACCGGGGAGCTGTTTTTT.

The rearrangement links TRBV28 to TRBJ2-5; TRBD1 matches 8 bases. Germline V lookup: CDR1 MDHEN, CDR2 SYDVKM. This CDR3 is 14 amino acids long. The V segment lost 5 bases and the J segment 7 bases; nucleotides outside the gene matches: 9. The DNA of the CDR3 is TGTGCCAGCAGTCTTTTCCGGACAGGGTGGACCCAGTACTTC. Protein sequence: CASSLFRTGWTQYF.

This chain uses TRBV18 with TRBJ1-2, with D tentatively TRBD1 (6 bases). Trimming cost V 4 bases and J 7 bases, with 10 bases left between them. The V gene's germline CDR1 is KGHSH and CDR2 LQKENI. This CDR3 comprises 12 residues. This CDR3 is CASSQGDVGYTF. DNA for the CDR3: TGTGCCAGCTCACAGGGGGACGTTGGCTACACCTTC.

The count of this clone is one. The chain joins TRBV6-1 to TRBJ1-4; TRBD1 aligns across 8 bases. The germline CDR1 and CDR2 sequences are MNHNS and SASEGT. J was trimmed by 6 bases and V by 3 bases; bases with no gene match: 6. The CDR3 loop spans 15 amino acids. CDR3 sequence: CASSDPGQGYEKLFF. The CDR3, as DNA: TGTGCCAGCAGTGACCCCGGACAGGGCTATGAAAAACTGTTTTTT.

The chain employs TRBV6-6 and TRBJ2-5; 8 bases line up with TRBD2. In germline, CDR1 is MNHNY, CDR2 SVGAGI (reference sequence). J lost 5 bases, V lost 7 bases, and 9 bases had no gene match. This CDR3 comprises 14 residues. CDR3 nucleotide sequence: TGTGCCAGCACGCCTCGGGAGGGCGCGGAGACCCAGTACTTC. Translation gives CASTPREGAETQYF.

This chain links TRBV7-9 with TRBJ2-2, with 7 nucleotides matching TRBD2. CDR3 size: 15 residues. V lost 7 bases, J lost 1 base, and 6 bases stayed unmatched. The germline CDR1 and CDR2 sequences are SEHNR and FQNEAQ (reference sequence). The CDR3 bases are TGTGCCAGCACCCCCGCTAGCGGGAACACCGGGGAGCTGTTTTTT. It translates to CASTPASGNTGELFF. The full variable domain, completed using reference TRBV7-9 and TRBJ2-2, is DTGVSQNPRHKITKRGQNVTFRCDPISEHNRLYWYRQTLGQGPEFLTYFQNEAQLEKSRLLSDRFSAERPKGSFSTLEIQRTEQGDSAMYLCASTPASGNTGELFFGEGSRLTVL.

The chain carries TRBV15 and TRBJ2-3; tentatively, D is TRBD2 (5 bases). V gave up 1 base and J gave up 4 bases, with 18 bases separating them. Per germline, CDR1 LNHNV and CDR2 YYDKDF (reference sequence). CDR3 length: 17 amino acids. The CDR3 spells CATSRGLGRGNADTQYF. The CDR3 DNA follows: TGTGCCACCAGCAGAGGATTGGGCCGAGGGAACGCAGATACGCAGTATTTT. Based on the CDR3 plus reference TRBV15 and TRBJ2-3, the full variable domain is DAMVIQNPRYQVTQFGKPVTLSCSQTLNHNVMYWYQQKSSQAPKLLFHYYDKDFNNEADTPDNFQSRRPNTSFCFLDIRSPGLGDTAMYLCATSRGLGRGNADTQYFGPGTRLTVL.

The chain joins TRBV7-2 to TRBJ2-7, with 9 bases fitting TRBD1. The CDR3 runs to 14 residues. V trimming: 5 bases; J trimming: 3 bases; junction bases outside the gene matches: 5. CDR1 and CDR2 (germline): SGHTA, FQGNSA. The CDR3 bases are TGTGCCAGCAGCCCTTGGACAGGGGACTACGAGCAGTACTTC. Translating gives CASSPWTGDYEQYF.